Presented here are 11 T cell receptor beta chains from one specimen sequenced in a study of shared clonotypes between healthy human individuals. Terminally differentiated effector memory CD45RA+ cells were excluded from the naive CD8 cells, which were CD45RO-negative and positively selected for CCR7. Generated by immunoSEQ multiplex PCR, the TCRdb table keeps only in-frame clones and is missing some. Of nearly 2 million clones detected, about 94% appear once; the ten largest clones hold 0.95% to 1.5%. The sample consisted of naive CD8+ T cells sorted from blood. Every receptor here comes from a man in his late teens or twenties in good health.

The chain has TRBV7-9 and TRBJ2-1, with D perhaps matching TRBD1 (6 bases). The CDR3 runs to 12 residues. CDR1 is SEHNR, CDR2 FQNEAQ, per germline (reference sequence). V was cut by 5 bases and J by 6 bases, with 8 bases left in between. CDR3 sequence (DNA): TGTGCCAGCAGCATACAGGGCAATGAGCAGTTCTTC. Protein: CASSIQGNEQFF.

V usage is TRBV4-1 and J usage is TRBJ2-3; no clear D. The CDR3 is 18 residues long. V shed 0 bases and J shed 0 bases, with 16 bases lying between them. The V gene's germline CDR1 is MGHRA and CDR2 YSYEKL. Here the CDR3 DNA reads TGCGCCAGCAGCCAAGATGGCCCCTCTCGGCCTAGCACAGATACGCAGTATTTT. This gives the protein CASSQDGPSRPSTDTQYF.

This chain uses TRBV11-2 with TRBJ2-1, with a weak D call TRBD1 (6 bases). CDR1 and CDR2 (germline): SGHAT, FQNNGV. Trimming removed 4 bases from V and 5 bases from J, with 15 bases in between. CDR3 size: 15 residues. The CDR3 loop is CASSSVLGDNNEQFF. CDR3 bases: TGTGCCAGCAGCTCCGTCCTGGGGGACAACAATGAGCAGTTCTTC.

This clone appeared a single time. Compared with germline, one end of the junction differs, possibly owing to a read error. The genes are TRBV6-1 and TRBJ2-1, with TRBD2 matching over 10 bases. The CDR3 length is 16 residues. CDR1 is MNHNS and CDR2 is SASEGT in the germline V gene. CDR3 sequence (DNA): TGTGCCAGCAGCGAAGGGCTGGGACTAGCGAGCAATGAGCAGTTCTTC. Its protein is CASSEGLGLASNEQFF.

The gene calls are TRBV19 and TRBJ2-7; D uncertain. V was shortened by 0 bases and J by 3 bases, with 9 bases between the two germline ends. CDR3 size: 14 residues. Germline CDR1 reads LNHDA; CDR2 reads SQIVND (reference sequence). The CDR3 loop reads CASSIEPESYEQYF. The DNA for the CDR3 is TGTGCCAGTAGTATAGAGCCGGAAAGCTACGAGCAGTACTTC.

The J gene is TRBJ2-7, the V gene TRBV14; 7 bases agree with TRBD2. Germline loops: CDR1 SGHDN, CDR2 FVKESK. The CDR3 runs 15 residues. With 4 bases clipped from V and 2 bases from J, the junction kept 8 bases outside the gene matches. The CDR3 coding sequence is TGTGCCAGCAGCCTGGGGCAGGGAGGGCCCTACGAGCAGTACTTC. It is translated as CASSLGQGGPYEQYF.

The rearrangement links TRBV9 to TRBJ2-5, with a possible D match to TRBD1 (5 bases). The CDR3 consists of 14 residues. V was pared by 3 bases and J by 2 bases, with 11 bases between. CDR1 is SGDLS and CDR2 is YYNGEE in the germline V gene. The CDR3 loop reads CASSAQGEQETQYF. In DNA form, the CDR3 reads TGTGCCAGCAGCGCCCAGGGCGAACAAGAGACCCAGTACTTC.

The rearrangement uses TRBV4-1 and TRBJ2-7; the D is unclear. CDR1 is MGHRA, CDR2 YSYEKL, per germline. The CDR3 runs 12 residues. V was cut by 4 bases and J by 5 bases, with 9 bases left in between. CDR3 in amino acids: CASSRNRDEQYF. In nucleotides, the CDR3 is TGCGCCAGCAGCCGGAACCGGGACGAGCAGTACTTC.

The chain joins TRBV19 to TRBJ2-7, with 9 nucleotides matching TRBD1. There are 13 residues in the CDR3. Germline-derived CDR1 and CDR2 are LNHDA and SQIVND (reference sequence). J lost 3 bases, V lost 6 bases, and 3 bases had no gene match. The CDR3 loop is CASRVGQGYEQYF. CDR3 DNA sequence: TGTGCCAGTAGAGTGGGACAGGGCTACGAGCAGTACTTC.

This clone was detected once. The same CDR3 arises from other DNA sequences in this sample as well. This chain joins TRBV19 and TRBJ2-1; a weak D match, TRBD2 (6 bases). This CDR3 comprises 15 residues. In germline, CDR1 is LNHDA, CDR2 SQIVND (reference sequence). V lost 7 bases and J 0 bases, leaving 13 bases between the germline ends. The CDR3 nucleotides read TGTGCCAGTACCCCAACCGGGAGCTCCTACAATGAGCAGTTCTTC. The encoded protein is CASTPTGSSYNEQFF.

The chain's CDR3 is CASSLESGNEQFF. DNA for the CDR3: TGTGCCAGCAGCTTGGAGTCTGGCAATGAGCAGTTCTTC. This chain uses TRBV5-6 with TRBJ2-1; D not resolved. CDR1 and CDR2 (germline): SGHDT, YYEEEE. This CDR3 has 13 residues. The V gene lost 0 bases and the J gene lost 6 bases, with 7 bases spanning the gap. Drawing the rest from reference TRBV5-6 and TRBJ2-1, the complete variable domain is DAGVTQSPTHLIKTRGQQVTLRCSPKSGHDTVSWYQQALGQGPQFIFQYYEEEERQRGNFPDRFSGHQFPNYSSELNVNALLLGDSALYLCASSLESGNEQFFGPGTRLTVL.